This TCR beta chain came from a study of cytomegalovirus exposure and HLA in healthy donors. This PCR relied on a set of 60 Vbeta primers and 13 Jbeta primers. TCRdb's table, derived via immunoSEQ multiplex PCR, lists solely in-frame clones and lacks some. The sample includes about 110,000 clones, roughly three quarters seen only once; the top ten take roughly 2.3%. Per the germline V gene, CDR1 is MGHDK and CDR2 is SYGVNS. CDR3 size: 17 residues. V lost 3 bases to trimming and J lost 3 bases; unmatched junction nucleotides: 8. Sequencing input: PBMCs. The chain combines TRBV25-1 with TRBJ2-5; 12 bases map to TRBD2. The sequence derives from a man younger than 30 in good health and CMV-seronegative. This chain's CDR3 is CASSDWTSGDNKETQYF. The CDR3 coding sequence is TGTGCCAGCAGTGACTGGACTAGCGGGGACAACAAAGAGACCCAGTACTTC.